A selection of T cell receptor beta chains follows, all from one sample in a study of regulatory T cells in long-lasting Graves disease. MiXCR, run by TCRdb on the multiplex PCR reads, gives a single entry per CDR3 protein. The repertoire holds roughly 420,000 distinct CDR3 sequences, with roughly 15% as singletons. The same data also went into a second study, on T cells in Graves' hyperthyroidism and ophthalmopathy.

Sequences were derived from peripheral blood mononuclear cells (PBMCs), sampled at new diagnosis, from a patient treated with antithyroid drugs. Source of these receptors: a woman in her forties or fifties with Graves disease. Each CDR3 is given with its conserved first and last residue. Fields, in order: D gene, V gene, J gene, clone size, CDR3 length, CDR3 protein, CDR3 DNA. The D gene is left open where the match is weak. Some rows mark clone size as missing; the rest say once, few, many or name a class of expanded clone.

d_gene: -; v_gene: TRBV5-1; j_gene: TRBJ1-1; abundance: many; len: 13; CDR3aa: CASSGKEWAEAFF; CDR3nt: TGCGCCAGCAGCGGCAAGGAATGGGCTGAAGCTTTCTTT
d_gene: TRBD1; v_gene: TRBV6-2/TRBV6-3; j_gene: TRBJ2-7; abundance: many; len: 17; CDR3aa: CASSDAAAGTGNHEQYF; CDR3nt: TGTGCCAGCAGTGATGCGGCCGCCGGGACAGGGAACCACGAGCAGTACTTC
d_gene: TRBD1; v_gene: TRBV29-1; j_gene: TRBJ1-4; abundance: -; len: 13; CDR3aa: CSVGRDRGEKLFF; CDR3nt: TGCAGCGTTGGCCGGGACAGGGGAGAAAAACTGTTTTTT
d_gene: TRBD2; v_gene: TRBV5-1; j_gene: TRBJ2-2; abundance: few; len: 17; CDR3aa: CASSPGLAGAKAGELFF; CDR3nt: TGCGCCAGCAGCCCGGGACTAGCGGGAGCTAAGGCCGGGGAGCTGTTTTTT
d_gene: -; v_gene: TRBV5-1; j_gene: TRBJ1-2; abundance: -; len: 14; CDR3aa: CASRSPGANYGYTF; CDR3nt: TGCGCCAGCAGAAGCCCAGGAGCTAACTATGGCTACACCTTC
d_gene: -; v_gene: TRBV7-8; j_gene: TRBJ1-6; abundance: many; len: 13; CDR3aa: CASSLAGNSPLHF; CDR3nt: TGTGCCAGCAGCTTAGCGGGTAATTCACCCCTCCACTTT
d_gene: -; v_gene: TRBV5-1; j_gene: TRBJ1-1; abundance: few; len: 14; CDR3aa: CASSLRIQNTEAFF; CDR3nt: TGCGCCAGCAGCTTGCGGATACAGAACACTGAAGCTTTCTTT
d_gene: TRBD1; v_gene: TRBV25-1; j_gene: TRBJ1-4; abundance: -; len: 17; CDR3aa: CASSDPGQGAFDEKLFF; CDR3nt: TGTGCCAGCAGTGATCCGGGACAGGGGGCCTTTGATGAAAAACTGTTTTTT
d_gene: -; v_gene: TRBV7-9; j_gene: TRBJ2-2; abundance: few; len: 16; CDR3aa: CASSLGQASNTGELFF; CDR3nt: TGTGCCAGCAGCTTAGGTCAGGCGTCGAACACCGGGGAGCTGTTTTTT
d_gene: -; v_gene: TRBV12-3/TRBV12-4; j_gene: TRBJ1-5; abundance: few; len: 14; CDR3aa: CASSFTGSDQPQHF; CDR3nt: TGTGCCAGCAGTTTCACAGGGTCGGATCAGCCCCAGCATTTT
d_gene: -; v_gene: TRBV28; j_gene: TRBJ1-5; abundance: few; len: 14; CDR3aa: CASTRGGVNQPQHF; CDR3nt: TGTGCCAGCACGCGGGGGGGGGTTAATCAGCCCCAGCATTTT
d_gene: TRBD2; v_gene: TRBV2; j_gene: TRBJ2-1; abundance: -; len: 16; CDR3aa: CASRVGLAGVGNEQFF; CDR3nt: TGTGCCAGCAGGGTGGGACTAGCGGGAGTTGGTAATGAGCAGTTCTTC
d_gene: -; v_gene: TRBV6-2/TRBV6-3; j_gene: TRBJ2-1; abundance: many; len: 13; CDR3aa: CASRGTNYNEQFF; CDR3nt: TGTGCCAGCAGAGGGACAAACTACAATGAGCAGTTCTTC
d_gene: TRBD1; v_gene: TRBV20-1; j_gene: TRBJ2-7; abundance: few; len: 15; CDR3aa: CSARQLDRGYYEQYF; CDR3nt: TGCAGTGCTAGACAACTCGACAGGGGTTACTACGAGCAGTACTTC
d_gene: -; v_gene: TRBV7-9; j_gene: TRBJ2-7; abundance: many; len: 12; CDR3aa: CASSRSPYEQYF; CDR3nt: TGTGCCAGCAGTCGAAGTCCGTACGAGCAGTACTTC
d_gene: TRBD2; v_gene: TRBV11-2; j_gene: TRBJ2-3; abundance: many; len: 16; CDR3aa: CASSPISGSGTDTQYF; CDR3nt: TGTGCCAGCAGCCCCATTAGCGGGAGCGGGACAGATACGCAGTATTTT
d_gene: -; v_gene: TRBV28; j_gene: TRBJ2-1; abundance: many; len: 15; CDR3aa: CASSLLRNTVNEQFF; CDR3nt: TGTGCCAGCAGTTTATTGAGAAACACCGTAAATGAGCAGTTCTTC
d_gene: -; v_gene: TRBV7-9; j_gene: TRBJ2-1; abundance: few; len: 15; CDR3aa: CASSLTGQSYNEQFF; CDR3nt: TGTGCCAGCAGCTTAACAGGACAGTCCTACAATGAGCAGTTCTTC
d_gene: TRBD2; v_gene: TRBV11-2; j_gene: TRBJ2-7; abundance: many; len: 18; CDR3aa: CASSYPTGAGTSDYEQYF; CDR3nt: TGTGCCAGCAGCTACCCCACAGGGGCCGGGACTAGCGACTACGAGCAGTACTTC
d_gene: TRBD2; v_gene: TRBV9; j_gene: TRBJ2-2; abundance: -; len: 16; CDR3aa: CASSVDSLAGRGELFF; CDR3nt: TGTGCCAGCAGCGTGGACAGCCTAGCGGGACGCGGGGAGCTGTTTTTT
d_gene: -; v_gene: TRBV3-1; j_gene: TRBJ2-5; abundance: many; len: 11; CDR3aa: CASSQRETQYF; CDR3nt: TGTGCCAGCAGCCAAAGGGAGACCCAGTACTTC
d_gene: -; v_gene: TRBV11-2; j_gene: TRBJ2-1; abundance: -; len: 14; CDR3aa: CASSLDHGSYEQFF; CDR3nt: TGTGCCAGCAGCTTAGACCACGGTTCCTACGAGCAGTTCTTC
d_gene: -; v_gene: TRBV11-2; j_gene: TRBJ2-1; abundance: many; len: 14; CDR3aa: CASSLSGRYNEQFF; CDR3nt: TGTGCCAGCAGCTTAAGCGGACGGTACAATGAGCAGTTCTTC
d_gene: TRBD2; v_gene: TRBV7-9; j_gene: TRBJ2-1; abundance: few; len: 15; CDR3aa: CASSRLLAGAGEQFF; CDR3nt: TGTGCCAGCAGCCGCCTACTAGCGGGAGCCGGTGAGCAGTTCTTC
d_gene: TRBD2; v_gene: TRBV30; j_gene: TRBJ2-3; abundance: many; len: 14; CDR3aa: CAERTSGRSDTQYF; CDR3nt: TGTGCCGAAAGGACTAGCGGGAGGTCAGATACGCAGTATTTT
d_gene: -; v_gene: TRBV25-1; j_gene: TRBJ2-4; abundance: few; len: 17; CDR3aa: CASSAGQGRGAKNIQYF; CDR3nt: TGTGCCAGCAGTGCTGGGCAGGGGAGGGGAGCCAAAAACATTCAGTACTTC
d_gene: -; v_gene: TRBV20-1; j_gene: TRBJ2-3; abundance: few; len: 14; CDR3aa: CSASSSGSGHTQYF; CDR3nt: TGCAGTGCTAGTTCCAGCGGAAGCGGCCATACGCAGTATTTT
d_gene: -; v_gene: TRBV7-3; j_gene: TRBJ2-2; abundance: -; len: 16; CDR3aa: CASSSTDGADTGELSF; CDR3nt: TGTGCCAGCAGCTCCACCGACGGGGCGGACACCGGGGAGCTGTCTTTT
d_gene: -; v_gene: TRBV20-1; j_gene: TRBJ2-3; abundance: many; len: 12; CDR3aa: CSAPGLSDTQYF; CDR3nt: TGCAGTGCTCCGGGACTTAGTGATACGCAGTATTTT
d_gene: TRBD2; v_gene: TRBV27; j_gene: TRBJ2-5; abundance: many; len: 16; CDR3aa: CASSLRLAESGETQYF; CDR3nt: TGTGCCAGCAGTTTAAGGCTAGCGGAGTCCGGGGAGACCCAGTACTTC
d_gene: TRBD1; v_gene: TRBV28; j_gene: TRBJ1-2; abundance: many; len: 18; CDR3aa: CASGGKVDRPPLNYGYTF; CDR3nt: TGTGCCAGCGGTGGCAAGGTGGACAGGCCCCCCTTGAACTATGGCTACACCTTC
d_gene: -; v_gene: TRBV29-1; j_gene: TRBJ1-1; abundance: many; len: 14; CDR3aa: CSVGRGPQNTEAFF; CDR3nt: TGCAGCGTTGGGCGGGGACCGCAGAACACTGAAGCTTTCTTT
d_gene: TRBD2; v_gene: TRBV7-2; j_gene: TRBJ2-1; abundance: -; len: 15; CDR3aa: CASSFSGSAYNEQFF; CDR3nt: TGTGCCAGCAGCTTTAGCGGGAGTGCCTACAATGAGCAGTTCTTC
d_gene: -; v_gene: TRBV6-1; j_gene: TRBJ1-5; abundance: many; len: 15; CDR3aa: CASSPTSYSNQPQHF; CDR3nt: TGTGCCAGCAGCCCTACAAGCTATAGCAATCAGCCCCAGCATTTT
d_gene: -; v_gene: TRBV7-9; j_gene: TRBJ1-1; abundance: many; len: 13; CDR3aa: CASTEFEDTEAFF; CDR3nt: TGTGCCAGCACAGAGTTTGAGGACACTGAAGCTTTCTTT
d_gene: TRBD2; v_gene: TRBV5-6; j_gene: TRBJ2-3; abundance: few; len: 15; CDR3aa: CASSVVGGSTDTQYF; CDR3nt: TGTGCCAGCAGCGTCGTGGGAGGGAGCACAGATACGCAGTATTTT
d_gene: -; v_gene: TRBV7-9; j_gene: TRBJ1-1; abundance: many; len: 11; CDR3aa: CASSPGTEAFF; CDR3nt: TGTGCCAGCAGCCCGGGCACTGAAGCTTTCTTT
d_gene: TRBD2; v_gene: TRBV12-3/TRBV12-4; j_gene: TRBJ2-1; abundance: many; len: 15; CDR3aa: CASRTSGSVNNEQFF; CDR3nt: TGTGCCAGCAGGACTAGCGGGAGCGTCAACAATGAGCAGTTCTTC
d_gene: -; v_gene: TRBV7-9; j_gene: TRBJ2-2; abundance: few; len: 18; CDR3aa: CASTPRWELTGKTGELFF; CDR3nt: TGTGCCAGCACCCCCCGTTGGGAGTTGACAGGAAAAACCGGGGAGCTGTTTTTT
d_gene: -; v_gene: TRBV19; j_gene: TRBJ2-4; abundance: -; len: 14; CDR3aa: CASGPPSFQNIQYF; CDR3nt: TGTGCCAGTGGCCCCCCCAGCTTTCAAAACATTCAGTACTTC
d_gene: -; v_gene: TRBV6-2/TRBV6-3; j_gene: TRBJ2-2; abundance: many; len: 14; CDR3aa: CASSKGSNTGELFF; CDR3nt: TGTGCCAGCAGTAAAGGGTCGAACACCGGGGAGCTGTTTTTT
d_gene: -; v_gene: TRBV7-9; j_gene: TRBJ2-5; abundance: many; len: 14; CDR3aa: CASSLDSRQETQYF; CDR3nt: TGTGCCAGCAGCTTAGATAGTAGACAAGAGACCCAGTACTTC
d_gene: -; v_gene: TRBV20-1; j_gene: TRBJ1-1; abundance: few; len: 12; CDR3aa: CSGGAGNTEAFF; CDR3nt: TGCAGCGGGGGAGCTGGGAACACTGAAGCTTTCTTT
d_gene: -; v_gene: TRBV28; j_gene: TRBJ2-4; abundance: -; len: 16; CDR3aa: CASSLLSRARGNIQYF; CDR3nt: TGTGCCAGCAGTTTACTCAGCAGGGCCCGAGGGAACATTCAGTACTTC
d_gene: -; v_gene: TRBV10-3; j_gene: TRBJ1-2; abundance: many; len: 14; CDR3aa: CAISESTDNYGYTF; CDR3nt: TGTGCCATCAGTGAGTCTACAGACAACTATGGCTACACCTTC
d_gene: -; v_gene: TRBV7-9; j_gene: TRBJ2-5; abundance: -; len: 13; CDR3aa: CASSQVGEGTQYF; CDR3nt: TGTGCCAGCAGCCAAGTGGGCGAGGGGACCCAGTACTTC
d_gene: TRBD1; v_gene: TRBV7-9; j_gene: TRBJ2-1; abundance: -; len: 12; CDR3aa: CASSLGQGVGFF; CDR3nt: TGTGCCAGCAGCCTAGGACAGGGGGTAGGGTTCTTC
d_gene: TRBD1; v_gene: TRBV29-1; j_gene: TRBJ2-7; abundance: few; len: 15; CDR3aa: CSVEDPGTGSYEQYF; CDR3nt: TGCAGCGTTGAAGATCCCGGGACAGGTTCCTACGAGCAGTACTTC
d_gene: -; v_gene: TRBV6-2/TRBV6-3; j_gene: TRBJ2-3; abundance: many; len: 12; CDR3aa: CASTALTDTQYF; CDR3nt: TGTGCCAGCACGGCCCTCACCGATACGCAGTATTTT
d_gene: TRBD2; v_gene: TRBV10-3; j_gene: TRBJ2-2; abundance: -; len: 16; CDR3aa: CAISESLAGPTGELFF; CDR3nt: TGTGCCATCAGTGAATCCCTAGCGGGACCAACCGGGGAGCTGTTTTTT
d_gene: -; v_gene: TRBV28; j_gene: TRBJ1-2; abundance: many; len: 12; CDR3aa: CASSLMDYGYTF; CDR3nt: TGTGCCAGCAGTTTAATGGACTATGGCTACACCTTC
d_gene: -; v_gene: TRBV18; j_gene: TRBJ2-7; abundance: many; len: 15; CDR3aa: CASSPSEGLVYEQYF; CDR3nt: TGTGCCAGCTCACCATCCGAGGGATTGGTTTACGAGCAGTACTTC
d_gene: TRBD1; v_gene: TRBV10-3; j_gene: TRBJ2-5; abundance: many; len: 15; CDR3aa: CAISGSTGAQETQYF; CDR3nt: TGTGCCATCAGTGGGTCGACAGGGGCGCAAGAGACCCAGTACTTC